This T cell receptor (beta chain) originates from a study of shared clonotypes between healthy human individuals. Study outcomes and limitations: Approximately 4.6% of naive CD4 clonotypes were common to a handful of donors. Sequencing depth was expected to affect clonotype sharing among donors.

Trimming took 8 bases from V and 1 from J, leaving 12 bases between them. The V gene's germline CDR1 is PRHDT and CDR2 FYEKMQ (reference sequence). This CDR3 has 13 amino acids. Concerning this clone: No antigen is known for it.

Naive CD8 cells were CD45RO-negative, positively selected for CCR7, excluding terminally differentiated effector memory CD45RA+ cells. Donation came from healthy HIV-negative adults that had no recent acute infections or vaccinations. The deep-level immunoSEQ assay was used. Sequencing was performed with immunoSEQ multiplex PCR; in TCRdb, only in-frame clones are kept and a portion is missing. This sample yields about 2 million clones, of which over 85% are seen a single time; 1.1% belongs to the top ten. Sequenced material: naive CD8+ T cells sorted from blood. The TCR comes from a man younger than 35 in good health. V and J are TRBV13 and TRBJ2-7; D ambiguous. CDR3 DNA: TGTGCCAGCGGGTACTGGAATTCCTACGAGCAGTACTTC. Translated, it gives CASGYWNSYEQYF.